One and the same sample provided the 27 T cell receptor beta chains below, sequenced in a study of T cells in Graves' hyperthyroidism and ophthalmopathy. The CDR3 regions of TCR beta were amplified from RNA transcripts. The HTBI set primed first-round TCR CDR3 RT-PCR. TCRdb reprocessed the multiplex PCR reads via MiXCR and lists one record per CDR3 protein. The repertoire holds roughly 61,000 distinct CDR3 sequences, with 53% as singletons. The material sequenced was blood. The receptors shown here come from a woman in her fifties or sixties with Graves' ophthalmopathy.

This chain links TRBV7-6 with TRBJ1-1; possible D gene TRBD1, 5 bases. Germline values: CDR1 SGHVS, CDR2 FNYEAQ. The CDR3 totals 13 residues. Trimming stripped 3 bases from V and 6 bases from J, with 11 bases between. CDR3 nucleotide sequence: TGTGCCAGCAGCTTTATGGGGGACTCTGAAGCTTTCTTT. Translation gives CASSFMGDSEAFF. Drawing the rest from reference TRBV7-6 and TRBJ1-1, the complete variable domain is GAGVSQSPRYKVTKRGQDVALRCDPISGHVSLYWYRQALGQGPEFLTYFNYEAQQDKSGLPNDRFSAERPEGSISTLTIQRTEQRDSAMYRCASSFMGDSEAFFGQGTRLTVV.

The genes are TRBV7-2 and TRBJ2-1; D may be TRBD1 (6 bases). The CDR3 contains 16 residues. With 1 base removed from V and 0 bases from J, the gap between germline ends came to 10 bases. The germline V gene encodes CDR1 SGHTA and CDR2 FQGNSA. CDR3 nucleotide sequence: TGTGCCAGCAGCTTAGGGGAAGGGGGCTCCTACAATGAGCAGTTCTTC. As protein: CASSLGEGGSYNEQFF. The full variable domain, completed using reference TRBV7-2 and TRBJ2-1, is GAGVSQSPSNKVTEKGKDVELRCDPISGHTALYWYRQSLGQGLEFLIYFQGNSAPDKSGLPSDRFSAERTGGSVSTLTIQRTQQEDSAVYLCASSLGEGGSYNEQFFGPGTRLTVL.

The genes are TRBV7-3 and TRBJ1-6; possibly TRBD1 for D (5 bases). This CDR3 contains 14 residues. V was shortened by 5 bases and J by 5 bases, with 10 bases between the two germline ends. Looked up from germline, CDR1 is SGHTA and CDR2 is FQGTGA. CDR3 in DNA: TGTGCCAGCAGCGCCGGGACTAATAATTCACCCCTCCACTTT. This encodes CASSAGTNNSPLHF.

This clonotype was seen ten or more times. The chain joins TRBV20-1 to TRBJ2-6; TRBD1 might be the D (5 bases). Looked up from germline, CDR1 is DFQATT and CDR2 is SNEGSKA (reference sequence). Trimming left V 0 bases short and J 0 bases short, with 9 bases between. CDR3 length: 16 residues. The CDR3 loop is CSARDLGRSGANVLTF. Written as DNA, the CDR3 is TGCAGTGCTAGAGATCTGGGGCGCTCTGGGGCCAACGTCCTGACTTTC.

This clonotype showed up just a few times. The gene calls are TRBV25-1 and TRBJ1-2; 7 bases are a match to TRBD1. Trimming removed 5 bases from V and 6 bases from J; junction bases left unmatched: 9. The CDR3 contains 14 residues. Germline CDR1 MGHDK, CDR2 SYGVNS. CDR3: CASSRDSSPHGYTF. CDR3 nucleotide sequence: TGTGCCAGCAGTAGGGACAGTAGCCCTCATGGCTACACCTTC.

This clonotype showed up many times. The chain combines TRBV20-1 with TRBJ1-5; D is perhaps TRBD1 (5 bases). Trimming removed 2 bases from V and 0 bases from J, with 11 bases in between. Per the germline V gene, CDR1 is DFQATT and CDR2 is SNEGSKA (reference sequence). There are 15 residues in the CDR3. As DNA, the CDR3 is TGCAGTGCTAGACGCCAGGGAAATAGCAATCAGCCCCAGCATTTT. Its protein is CSARRQGNSNQPQHF.

This clonotype appeared many times. The chain uses TRBV15 and TRBJ2-3; 8 bases are a match to TRBD1. The CDR3 length is 14 residues. Germline values: CDR1 LNHNV, CDR2 YYDKDF (reference sequence). Germline trimming cut 7 bases from V and 1 base from J; bases unmatched to any gene: 4. CDR3 region: CATTLTGGTDTQYF. The CDR3 DNA follows: TGTGCCACCACCCTGACAGGGGGCACAGATACGCAGTATTTT.

The sample holds many counts of this clonotype. This chain joins TRBV6-2 or TRBV6-3 and TRBJ1-1; TRBD1 agrees at 7 bases. Germline trimming cut 6 bases from V and 8 bases from J; bases unmatched to any gene: 3. This CDR3 comprises 11 residues. Looked up from germline, CDR1 is MNHEY and CDR2 is SVGEGT. CDR3 DNA sequence: TGTGCCAGCAGGCTGACAGGGGAAGCTTTCTTT. It translates to CASRLTGEAFF.

The V call is TRBV6-6, the J call TRBJ2-3; D not certain. Germline V gene lookup returns CDR1 MNHNY and CDR2 SVGAGI (reference sequence). V was trimmed by 6 bases and J by 10 bases, leaving 20 bases between them. CDR3 size: 14 residues. This chain's CDR3 is CASRNGPSRMAQYF. CDR3 nucleotides: TGTGCCAGCAGAAATGGGCCGAGCAGGATGGCGCAGTATTTT.

This chain links TRBV7-9 with TRBJ1-3, with D unresolved. In germline, CDR1 is SEHNR, CDR2 FQNEAQ (reference sequence). This CDR3 has 18 amino acids. V was trimmed by 1 base and J by 0 bases, leaving 16 bases between them. The DNA for the CDR3 is TGTGCCAGCAGCTTAGGCCCTGGGAGGCTGTGCTCTGGAAACACCATATATTTT. This codes for CASSLGPGRLCSGNTIYF.

This clonotype was picked up a small number of times. The CDR3 region has the DNA TGTGCCAGCAGCTTACCAAGCGTGGGGGGAGAGACCCAGTACTTC. Its protein product is CASSLPSVGGETQYF. The rearrangement joins TRBV7-9 to TRBJ2-5; tentative D call: TRBD2 (6 bases). This CDR3 contains 15 residues. CDR1 is SEHNR, CDR2 FQNEAQ, per germline (reference sequence). Trimming took 2 bases from V and 4 from J, leaving 14 bases between them. The variable domain in full, completed from reference TRBV7-9 and TRBJ2-5, reads DTGVSQNPRHKITKRGQNVTFRCDPISEHNRLYWYRQTLGQGPEFLTYFQNEAQLEKSRLLSDRFSAERPKGSFSTLEIQRTEQGDSAMYLCASSLPSVGGETQYFGPGTRLLVL.

This clonotype was detected many times. The J gene is TRBJ2-5, the V gene TRBV12-3 or TRBV12-4; no clear D gene. This CDR3 spans 18 amino acids. The V gene lost 1 base and the J gene lost 5 bases, with 23 bases spanning the gap. The CDR3 DNA is TGTGCCAGCAGTTTAGATTCCGGTACGTGGGGTCTCGGGGAGACCCAGTACTTC. Protein: CASSLDSGTWGLGETQYF.

The CDR3 here is CSGGTAKGEQYF. The CDR3 DNA sequence: TGCAGCGGAGGAACAGCGAAGGGCGAGCAGTACTTC. The rearrangement joins TRBV29-1 to TRBJ2-7; D is ambiguous. Per the germline V gene, CDR1 is SQVTM and CDR2 is ANQGSEA. The CDR3 is made up of 12 amino acids. The V and J ends lost 7 bases and 6 bases respectively, with 16 bases between them.

This clonotype is a singleton in its sample. This sequence joins TRBV7-3 and TRBJ1-2; 7 positions match TRBD1. Germline CDR1 is SGHTA and CDR2 is FQGTGA. V was clipped by 4 bases and J by 6 bases; unmatched bases: 14. The CDR3 is made up of 16 amino acids. In DNA form, the CDR3 reads TGTGCCAGCAGCTCCACATCGCACCCGGGGACAGATGGCTACACCTTC. Its translation: CASSSTSHPGTDGYTF.

This chain uses TRBV6-6 with TRBJ1-5, with D possibly being TRBD1 (5 bases). CDR3 length equals 13 residues. Germline CDR1 is MNHNY and CDR2 is SVGAGI (reference sequence). Trimming pared 5 bases from V and 14 bases from J, leaving 19 bases between. As DNA, the CDR3 is TGTGCCAGCAGTACCGGGGCAAGAGGGCGCGAGCATTTT. Residues: CASSTGARGREHF.

The chain couples TRBV20-1 to TRBJ2-5, with D unclear. The germline V gene has CDR1 DFQATT and CDR2 SNEGSKA (reference sequence). CDR3 length: 10 amino acids. V lost 6 bases and J lost 5, with 7 bases in between. CDR3 protein: CSAHRETQYF. CDR3 nucleotides: TGCAGTGCCCACCGGGAGACCCAGTACTTC.

This clonotype was recorded at least ten times. The chain carries TRBV5-5 and TRBJ1-4, with 7 bases matching TRBD1. CDR3 length: 15 residues. In germline, CDR1 is SGHKS, CDR2 YYEKEE (reference sequence). The V gene end was trimmed by 4 bases and the J gene end by 7 bases; junction bases not matched to a gene: 10. This CDR3 is CASSRDSNFGEKLFF. Here the CDR3 DNA reads TGTGCCAGCAGCCGGGACAGCAATTTCGGTGAAAAACTGTTTTTT.

This clonotype was picked up many times. The CDR3 protein is CASSQRWASGETQYF. The CDR3 DNA is TGCGCCAGCAGCCAGAGATGGGCTAGCGGGGAGACCCAGTACTTC. The rearrangement uses TRBV4-3 and TRBJ2-5, with 8 bases lining up with TRBD2. V gave up 3 bases and J gave up 5 bases; unmatched junction bases: 8. Germline V lookup: CDR1 LGHNA, CDR2 YSLEER. The CDR3 is made up of 15 amino acids.

Ten or more counts support this clonotype. The rearrangement joins TRBV7-2 to TRBJ2-2; no definite D call. Trimming removed 5 bases from V and 1 base from J, with 8 bases in between. The V gene's germline CDR1 is SGHTA and CDR2 FQGNSA. This CDR3 spans 14 amino acids. The CDR3 region is CASSRTVNTGELFF. CDR3 sequence (DNA): TGTGCCAGCAGCAGGACGGTGAACACCGGGGAGCTGTTTTTT.

The chain has TRBV9 and TRBJ2-5; TRBD1 agrees at 10 bases. The CDR3 is 17 amino acids. Germline V gene sequence: CDR1 SGDLS, CDR2 YYNGEE. J was trimmed by 9 bases and V by 4 bases; bases with no gene match: 18. The CDR3, as DNA: TGTGCCAGCAGCAAGGGGACAGGGGAGTATAGCAATCAGCCCCAGTACTTC. Protein sequence: CASSKGTGEYSNQPQYF.

The chain's CDR3 is CASSSGTGNYEQYF. The CDR3, as DNA: TGTGCCAGCAGTTCCGGGACAGGGAATTACGAGCAGTACTTC. The chain carries TRBV6-2 or TRBV6-3 and TRBJ2-7; TRBD1 aligns across 9 bases. Germline V CDR1 and CDR2: MNHEY, SVGEGT. CDR3 length equals 14 residues. V was clipped by 4 bases and J by 4 bases; unmatched bases: 5.

The table lists this clonotype with many counts. The rearrangement uses TRBV20-1 and TRBJ2-5; D remains ambiguous. Germline lookup yields CDR1 DFQATT and CDR2 SNEGSKA (reference sequence). V shed 3 bases and J shed 1 base, with 12 bases lying between them. CDR3 length equals 14 residues. The CDR3 DNA reads TGCAGTGCTAGTCTTGGTGGGTTCCAAGAGACCCAGTACTTC. It codes for CSASLGGFQETQYF.

Only one count was recorded for this clonotype. This chain uses TRBV15 with TRBJ2-3; D ambiguous. Per germline, CDR1 LNHNV and CDR2 YYDKDF (reference sequence). Trimming removed 0 bases at V and 6 bases at J, with 13 bases between. The CDR3 has 15 amino acids. CDR3 bases: TGTGCCACCAGCAGAGAGGTTGCTCACGACGATACGCAGTATTTT. It encodes CATSREVAHDDTQYF.

The V and J genes are TRBV7-2 and TRBJ2-3, with D unresolved. Germline lookup yields CDR1 SGHTA and CDR2 FQGNSA. The CDR3 has 13 amino acids. Trimming pared 3 bases from V and 3 bases from J, leaving 7 bases between. The CDR3 is CASSFRRTDTQYF. The CDR3 DNA reads as TGTGCCAGCAGCTTCCGTCGGACAGATACGCAGTATTTT.

This clonotype occurred many times. The chain has TRBV30 and TRBJ1-2; possible D gene TRBD1, 6 bases. This CDR3 contains 12 residues. V gave up 2 bases and J gave up 7 bases, with 11 bases separating them. Germline CDR1 GTSNPN, CDR2 SVGIG (reference sequence). The CDR3 sequence: CAWSSGARGYTF. CDR3 nucleotide sequence: TGTGCCTGGAGTTCAGGGGCGCGTGGCTACACCTTC.

This clonotype was found many times. The chain has TRBV11-2 and TRBJ2-3; TRBD2 matches 12 bases. This CDR3 region has 16 residues. Trimming took 3 bases from V and 7 from J; bases not matched to a gene: 8. CDR1 SGHAT and CDR2 FQNNGV come from the germline V gene. The CDR3 loop is CASSFPSGGAVNTQYF. The CDR3 bases are TGTGCCAGCAGCTTTCCTAGCGGGGGGGCCGTAAATACGCAGTATTTT.

For this clonotype: This clone may be a read error of a much larger clone one base away. The chain couples TRBV5-1 to TRBJ2-1, with 7 bases fitting TRBD1. Germline CDR1 reads SGHRS; CDR2 reads YFSETQ. V was clipped by 3 bases and J by 9 bases; unmatched bases: 12. The CDR3 has 15 amino acids. CDR3 residues: CASSSRQGGHSEQFF. The CDR3 DNA reads TGCGCCAGCAGCTCGAGACAGGGTGGCCACAGTGAGCAGTTCTTC.